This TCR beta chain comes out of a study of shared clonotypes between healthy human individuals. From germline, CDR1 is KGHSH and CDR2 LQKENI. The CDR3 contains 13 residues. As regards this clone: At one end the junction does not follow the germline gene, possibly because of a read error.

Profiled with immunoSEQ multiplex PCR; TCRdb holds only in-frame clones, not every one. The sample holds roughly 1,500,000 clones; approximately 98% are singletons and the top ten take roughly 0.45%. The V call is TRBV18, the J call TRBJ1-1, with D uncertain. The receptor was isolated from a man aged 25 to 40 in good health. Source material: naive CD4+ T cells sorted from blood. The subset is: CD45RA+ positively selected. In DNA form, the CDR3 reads TGCAGGACGGAGTTTTCGACGAACACTGAAGCTTTCTTT. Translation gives CRTEFSTNTEAFF. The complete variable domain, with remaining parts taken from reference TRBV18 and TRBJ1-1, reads NAGVMQNPRHLVRRRGQEARLRCSPMKGHSHVYWYRQLPEEGLKFMVYLQKENIIDESGMPKERFSAEFPKEGPSILRIQQVVRGDSAAYFCRTEFSTNTEAFFGQGTRLTVV.